Listed below are T cell receptor beta chains from one sample, sequenced in a study of shared clonotypes between healthy human individuals. The method was immunoSEQ multiplex PCR; TCRdb's version includes in-frame clones alone and lacks a portion of them. The sample lists 2,500,000 or so clones, over 85% seen once, with roughly 0.13% in the top ten. Sequenced: naive CD4+ T cells sorted from blood. These receptors came from a man younger than 35 in good health. The CDR3 runs from the conserved cysteine through the conserved F or W. A D gene is named only where the DNA matches it firmly. Rows give clone size only sometimes, using once, few, many, or a class for an expanded clone.

V: TRBV6-1
J: TRBJ2-1
D: TRBD2
size: .
DNA: TGTGCCAGCAGTCGACTAGCGGGGGGGCCGGAGCAGTTCTTC
CDR3: CASSRLAGGPEQFF

V: TRBV18
J: TRBJ2-7
D: .
size: .
DNA: TGTGCCAGCTCACCGGCAGGGGTACGTTTCTACGAGCAGTACTTC
CDR3: CASSPAGVRFYEQYF

V: TRBV27
J: TRBJ2-7
D: .
size: .
DNA: TGTGCCAGCAGTTTGGGGGGAATCAACACCTACGAGCAGTACTTC
CDR3: CASSLGGINTYEQYF

V: TRBV5-1
J: TRBJ1-2
D: .
size: .
DNA: TGCGCCAGCAGCTTGGGGGACGTCTATGGCTACACCTTC
CDR3: CASSLGDVYGYTF

V: TRBV5-1
J: TRBJ1-2
D: .
size: .
DNA: TGCGCCAGCAGCTTGTCGACGGATAACTATGGCTACACCTTC
CDR3: CASSLSTDNYGYTF

V: TRBV7-2
J: TRBJ2-7
D: TRBD2
size: .
DNA: TGTGCCAGCAGCTTAACAGCGGGAGTTGGTGAGCAGTACTTC
CDR3: CASSLTAGVGEQYF

V: TRBV6-1
J: TRBJ2-3
D: .
size: .
DNA: TGTGCCAGCACCTTATGGGGCGCAGATACGCAGTATTTT
CDR3: CASTLWGADTQYF

V: TRBV18
J: TRBJ1-3
D: .
size: once
DNA: TGTGCCAGCTCACCACCGGGAGATTTTCCCTCTGGAAACACCATATATTTT
CDR3: CASSPPGDFPSGNTIYF

V: TRBV11-2
J: TRBJ1-2
D: .
size: .
DNA: TGTGCCAGCAGCCGCCGCGGGGAGTCGAGCGGCTACACCTTC
CDR3: CASSRRGESSGYTF

V: TRBV5-6
J: TRBJ2-2
D: TRBD1
size: once
DNA: TGTGCCAGCAGCTTACCCGACCGAATGACAGGGCCCGGGGAGCTGTTTTTT
CDR3: CASSLPDRMTGPGELFF

V: TRBV7-2
J: TRBJ2-7
D: TRBD2
size: .
DNA: TGTGCCAGCAGACCACAGACTAGCGGGAGTTCCTACGAGCAGTACTTC
CDR3: CASRPQTSGSSYEQYF

V: TRBV5-1
J: TRBJ2-5
D: TRBD2
size: .
DNA: TGCGCCAGCAGCTTGGCTAGCGGGGGCCCCGAGCAAGAGACCCAGTACTTC
CDR3: CASSLASGGPEQETQYF

V: TRBV18
J: TRBJ2-1
D: TRBD1
size: .
DNA: TGTGCCAGCTCACTTCGACAGGGAAATGAGCAGTTCTTC
CDR3: CASSLRQGNEQFF

V: TRBV2
J: TRBJ1-3
D: .
size: .
DNA: TGTGCCAGCAGAGCAGGGGTCTGGGGAAACACCATATATTTT
CDR3: CASRAGVWGNTIYF

V: TRBV4-1
J: TRBJ2-1
D: .
size: few
DNA: TGCGCCAGCAGCTCGTGGGGTCGTGAGCAGTTCTTC
CDR3: CASSSWGREQFF

V: TRBV18
J: TRBJ2-3
D: TRBD2
size: .
DNA: TGTGCCAGCTCACGTTCTACCGGGGGGTCAGATACGCAGTATTTT
CDR3: CASSRSTGGSDTQYF

V: TRBV15
J: TRBJ1-5
D: TRBD1
size: many
DNA: TGTGCCACCAGCATAGGACAGGGTAATCAGCCCCAGCATTTT
CDR3: CATSIGQGNQPQHF

V: TRBV5-1
J: TRBJ2-3
D: TRBD2
size: .
DNA: TGCGCCAGCAGCTTTGGACTAGCGGGGGAGAGAGATACGCAGTATTTT
CDR3: CASSFGLAGERDTQYF

V: TRBV29-1
J: TRBJ1-1
D: .
size: .
DNA: TGCAGCGTTGAAGGGGTGAACACCACAAACACTGAAGCTTTCTTT
CDR3: CSVEGVNTTNTEAFF

V: TRBV30
J: TRBJ2-3
D: TRBD2
size: once
DNA: TGTGCCTGGAGTGTACCAGCGGGGGGAAGCACAGATACGCAGTATTTT
CDR3: CAWSVPAGGSTDTQYF

V: TRBV30
J: TRBJ2-7
D: TRBD1
size: .
DNA: TGTGCCTGGAGTGTACTTTCCGGCAGGGGGAACGAGCAGTACTTC
CDR3: CAWSVLSGRGNEQYF

V: TRBV6-1
J: TRBJ1-1
D: .
size: few
DNA: TGTGCCAGCAGTATCACTGAAGCTTTCTTT
CDR3: CASSITEAFF

V: TRBV27
J: TRBJ1-5
D: .
size: few
DNA: TGTGCCAGCAGTTGGCAGAACAATCAGCCCCAGCATTTT
CDR3: CASSWQNNQPQHF

V: TRBV2
J: TRBJ1-2
D: .
size: .
DNA: TGTGCCAGCAGTGGGGGGCTTTGGGGCTACACCTTC
CDR3: CASSGGLWGYTF

V: TRBV28
J: TRBJ2-4
D: .
size: .
DNA: TGTGCCAGCAGTTTTCCCCAAACCAAAAACATTCAGTACTTC
CDR3: CASSFPQTKNIQYF

V: TRBV5-4
J: TRBJ2-5
D: .
size: .
DNA: TGTGCCAGCAGCTTGCCTAAAGAGACCCAGTACTTC
CDR3: CASSLPKETQYF

V: TRBV5-1
J: TRBJ2-5
D: TRBD2
size: once
DNA: TGCGCCAGCAGCTTGAGTAGCGGGAACCCCTGGGAGACCCAGTACTTC
CDR3: CASSLSSGNPWETQYF

V: TRBV11-2
J: TRBJ2-7
D: TRBD1
size: .
DNA: TGTGCCAGCAGCTTAAGACAGGGAGCGGACGAGCAGTACTTC
CDR3: CASSLRQGADEQYF

V: TRBV7-9
J: TRBJ1-3
D: .
size: .
DNA: TGTGCCAGCAGCGTAGATACGCTGATCATATATTTT
CDR3: CASSVDTLIIYF

V: TRBV11-2
J: TRBJ2-6
D: TRBD1
size: .
DNA: TGTGCCAGCAGCTTTACGGGACAGGGTATGTCTGGGGCCAACGTCCTGACTTTC
CDR3: CASSFTGQGMSGANVLTF

V: TRBV29-1
J: TRBJ2-5
D: .
size: .
DNA: TGCAGCGTATACAGGGTGGAGACCCAGTACTTC
CDR3: CSVYRVETQYF

V: TRBV29-1
J: TRBJ2-5
D: .
size: once
DNA: TGCAGCGTTGAAGAGGGACGTGGCGGGGAGACCCAGTACTTC
CDR3: CSVEEGRGGETQYF

V: TRBV7-2
J: TRBJ2-7
D: .
size: .
DNA: TGTGCCAGCAGCTTATCCGGGGGTTACGAGCAGTACTTC
CDR3: CASSLSGGYEQYF

V: TRBV6-5
J: TRBJ1-1
D: TRBD1
size: .
DNA: TGTGCCAGCAGTTGGACAGGGGGGGAAGCTTTCTTT
CDR3: CASSWTGGEAFF

V: TRBV20-1
J: TRBJ2-3
D: TRBD2
size: .
DNA: TGCAGTGCTAGGGGCGGGAGTCACGGGTATTTT
CDR3: CSARGGSHGYF

V: TRBV19
J: TRBJ2-1
D: .
size: .
DNA: TGTGCCAGTAGTATTTGGAGTCAACGCAATGAGCAGTTCTTC
CDR3: CASSIWSQRNEQFF

V: TRBV4-1
J: TRBJ1-2
D: .
size: .
DNA: TGCGCCAGCAGCCCAGGCGGGAGGGTTTCGGCTGGCTACACCTTC
CDR3: CASSPGGRVSAGYTF

V: TRBV9
J: TRBJ2-7
D: TRBD2
size: .
DNA: TGTGCCAGCAGCGAGACTAGCGGCTCTTACGAGCAGTACTTC
CDR3: CASSETSGSYEQYF

V: TRBV2
J: TRBJ2-2
D: TRBD2
size: once
DNA: TGTGCCAGCAGTGGAAGACTAGCGGAGACCACCGGGGAGCTGTTTTTT
CDR3: CASSGRLAETTGELFF

V: TRBV7-2
J: TRBJ1-1
D: TRBD1
size: once
DNA: TGTGCCAGCAGCTTCGCAGGGGGGACTGAAGCTTTCTTT
CDR3: CASSFAGGTEAFF

V: TRBV4-1
J: TRBJ1-3
D: .
size: .
DNA: TGCGCCAGCAGCCAAGATTATCTCGGCTCTGGAAACACCATATATTTT
CDR3: CASSQDYLGSGNTIYF

V: TRBV4-1
J: TRBJ2-1
D: TRBD2
size: .
DNA: TGCGCCAGCAGCTTCTCCGGGACTAGCGGGGGTGATGAGCAGTTCTTC
CDR3: CASSFSGTSGGDEQFF

V: TRBV19
J: TRBJ2-2
D: TRBD1
size: .
DNA: TGTGCCAGTAGCCACTCCGGGACAGGGGTTGCCGGGGAGCTGTTTTTT
CDR3: CASSHSGTGVAGELFF

V: TRBV2
J: TRBJ2-5
D: .
size: .
DNA: TGTGCCAGCAGTGAAGCTTCGGGGAGGGAGACCCAGTACTTC
CDR3: CASSEASGRETQYF

V: TRBV10-2
J: TRBJ2-7
D: .
size: .
DNA: TGCGCCAGCAGGACCACGGCAGGGCGCGAGCAGTACTTC
CDR3: CASRTTAGREQYF